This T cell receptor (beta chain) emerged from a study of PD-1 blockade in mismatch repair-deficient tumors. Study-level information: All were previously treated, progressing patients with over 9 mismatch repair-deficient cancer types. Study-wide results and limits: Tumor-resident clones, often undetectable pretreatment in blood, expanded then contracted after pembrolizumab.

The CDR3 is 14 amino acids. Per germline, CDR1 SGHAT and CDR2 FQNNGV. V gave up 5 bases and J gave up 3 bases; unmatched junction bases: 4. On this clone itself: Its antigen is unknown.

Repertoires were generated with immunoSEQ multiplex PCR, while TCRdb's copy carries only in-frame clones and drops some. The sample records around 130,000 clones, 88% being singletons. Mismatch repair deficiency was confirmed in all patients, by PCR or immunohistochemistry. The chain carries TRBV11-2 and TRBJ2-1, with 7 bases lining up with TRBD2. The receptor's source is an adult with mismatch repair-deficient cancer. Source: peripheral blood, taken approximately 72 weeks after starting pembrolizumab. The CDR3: CASSPSGFYNEQFF. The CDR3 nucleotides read TGTGCCAGCAGCCCTAGCGGATTCTACAATGAGCAGTTCTTC.